This T cell receptor beta chain was captured by sequencing in a study of technical replicates of blood from several donors. J gave up 6 bases and V 0 bases, and 3 bases lay outside the gene matches. Germline CDR1 GTSNPN, CDR2 SVGIG (reference sequence). This CDR3 is built from 14 residues. The method was immunoSEQ multiplex PCR; TCRdb's version includes in-frame clones alone and lacks a portion of them. The table records approximately 85,000 clones, about 90% of them present only once. The specimen sequenced was T cells isolated from PBMCs. The chain employs TRBV30 and TRBJ1-2; 11 bases line up with TRBD1. This clonotype originated in a human donor in good health. The CDR3 DNA reads as TGTGCCTGGAGTGTTGGACAGGGGGCCCATGGCTACACCTTC. Translating gives CAWSVGQGAHGYTF. Full variable domain (outside the CDR3, taken from reference TRBV30 and TRBJ1-2): SQTIHQWPATLVQPVGSPLSLECTVEGTSNPNLYWYRQAAGRGLQLLFYSVGIGQISSEVPQNLSASRPQDRQFILSSKKLLLSDSGFYLCAWSVGQGAHGYTFGSGTRLTVV.